The present T cell receptor beta chain was sequenced within a study of OX40 agonist ivuxolimab in advanced cancers. The protocol was immunoSEQ multiplex PCR, while the TCRdb copy is restricted to in-frame clones and leaves out a portion. The table includes about 50,000 clones, approximately 80% detected once. Trimming took off 0 bases at V and 3 bases at J, with 10 bases between the two ends. The CDR3 runs 14 residues. The germline V gene has CDR1 SGHTS and CDR2 YDEGEE. This chain links TRBV5-8 with TRBJ2-7, with D maybe TRBD2 (5 bases). The material sequenced was CD4+ or CD8+ T cells sorted from blood, taken in a trial of the OX40 agonist ivuxolimab. This sequence was found in an adult with an advanced solid tumor such as melanoma, head and neck, liver or kidney cancer. The CDR3 bases are TGTGCCAGCAGCTTGGGAGGGTTGGACTACGAGCAGTACTTC. Translation: CASSLGGLDYEQYF.